This is a list of T cell receptor beta chains from one sample in a study of CD8+ T cells in alopecia areata. Data came from immunoSEQ multiplex PCR; TCRdb stores just in-frame clones and leaves some out. The sample carries 190,000 or so clones, around three fifths recorded once. The sequencing used CD8+ T cells sorted from blood, collected at week 24, from a patient treated with tofacitinib. Receptor source: a human donor with alopecia areata. Each CDR3 is given with its conserved first and last residue. Fields, in order: V gene, D gene, clone size, J gene, CDR3 protein, CDR3 DNA. D genes are given only for firm matches. Expanded clones are given a class, and other clones once, few, many or no size at all.

V gene: TRBV10-3
D gene: .
clone size: .
J gene: TRBJ1-4
CDR3 protein: CAISGATNEKLFF
CDR3 DNA: TGTGCCATCAGCGGCGCAACTAATGAAAAACTGTTTTTT

V gene: TRBV18
D gene: .
clone size: .
J gene: TRBJ1-1
CDR3 protein: CASSPVAGEGENTEAFF
CDR3 DNA: TGTGCCAGCTCACCAGTCGCGGGCGAAGGGGAGAACACTGAAGCTTTCTTT

V gene: TRBV27
D gene: .
clone size: .
J gene: TRBJ2-5
CDR3 protein: CASSFWQGGRETQYF
CDR3 DNA: TGTGCCAGCAGTTTCTGGCAGGGGGGTAGAGAGACCCAGTACTTC

V gene: TRBV19
D gene: .
clone size: few
J gene: TRBJ1-5
CDR3 protein: CASSMEQSSNQPQHF
CDR3 DNA: TGTGCCAGTAGTATGGAGCAAAGTAGCAATCAGCCCCAGCATTTT

V gene: TRBV7-6
D gene: TRBD1
clone size: few
J gene: TRBJ2-5
CDR3 protein: CASSPGGDRGIKTQYF
CDR3 DNA: TGTGCCAGCAGCCCTGGAGGGGACAGGGGAATTAAGACCCAGTACTTC

V gene: TRBV20-1
D gene: .
clone size: few
J gene: TRBJ1-1
CDR3 protein: CSATENTEAFF
CDR3 DNA: TGCAGTGCTACAGAGAACACTGAAGCTTTCTTT

V gene: TRBV6-5
D gene: .
clone size: few
J gene: TRBJ1-5
CDR3 protein: CASRGTTGNQPQHF
CDR3 DNA: TGTGCCAGCAGAGGGACTACGGGCAATCAGCCCCAGCATTTT

V gene: TRBV27
D gene: TRBD1
clone size: .
J gene: TRBJ1-6
CDR3 protein: CASSGQGNSPLHF
CDR3 DNA: TGTGCCAGCAGCGGACAGGGGAATTCACCCCTCCACTTT

V gene: TRBV7-8
D gene: .
clone size: .
J gene: TRBJ2-5
CDR3 protein: CASSFRETQYF
CDR3 DNA: TGTGCCAGCAGCTTTAGAGAGACCCAGTACTTC

V gene: TRBV12-5
D gene: .
clone size: .
J gene: TRBJ1-2
CDR3 protein: CASGLSSGRGYTF
CDR3 DNA: TGTGCTAGTGGTTTGTCATCGGGCCGTGGCTACACCTTC

V gene: TRBV12-5
D gene: .
clone size: .
J gene: TRBJ1-2
CDR3 protein: CASGLVANYGYTF
CDR3 DNA: TGTGCTAGTGGTTTGGTAGCGAACTATGGCTACACCTTC

V gene: TRBV2
D gene: TRBD1
clone size: .
J gene: TRBJ1-5
CDR3 protein: CASSEGQGVYSNQPQHF
CDR3 DNA: TGTGCCAGCAGTGAAGGGCAGGGGGTCTATAGCAATCAGCCCCAGCATTTT

V gene: TRBV7-9
D gene: .
clone size: .
J gene: TRBJ2-7
CDR3 protein: CASSLGQAVNEQYF
CDR3 DNA: TGTGCCAGCAGCTTGGGGCAGGCGGTTAACGAGCAGTACTTC

V gene: TRBV11-2
D gene: .
clone size: .
J gene: TRBJ2-2
CDR3 protein: CASSLGWNTGELFF
CDR3 DNA: TGTGCCAGCAGCCTAGGATGGAACACCGGGGAGCTGTTTTTT

V gene: TRBV15
D gene: .
clone size: .
J gene: TRBJ2-7
CDR3 protein: CATGTGGRSYEQYF
CDR3 DNA: TGTGCCACGGGGACCGGGGGCCGTTCCTACGAGCAGTACTTC

V gene: TRBV29-1
D gene: TRBD2
clone size: .
J gene: TRBJ2-3
CDR3 protein: CSALAGGLTDTQYF
CDR3 DNA: TGCAGCGCCTTAGCGGGGGGGCTCACAGATACGCAGTATTTT

V gene: TRBV6-5
D gene: .
clone size: .
J gene: TRBJ2-7
CDR3 protein: CASSQLSSPYEQYF
CDR3 DNA: TGTGCCAGCAGCCAACTTTCTAGCCCCTACGAGCAGTACTTC

V gene: TRBV7-7
D gene: .
clone size: .
J gene: TRBJ2-1
CDR3 protein: CASSLGGGNEQFF
CDR3 DNA: TGTGCTAGCAGTTTAGGGGGTGGGAATGAGCAGTTCTTC

V gene: TRBV13
D gene: .
clone size: once
J gene: TRBJ1-1
CDR3 protein: CASLRGRANTEAFF
CDR3 DNA: TGTGCCAGCCTAAGGGGTAGGGCAAACACTGAAGCTTTCTTT

V gene: TRBV13
D gene: .
clone size: few
J gene: TRBJ2-3
CDR3 protein: CASSSYSYTQYF
CDR3 DNA: TGTGCCAGCAGCTCCTACTCATATACGCAGTATTTT

V gene: TRBV27
D gene: TRBD1
clone size: .
J gene: TRBJ1-1
CDR3 protein: CASSQQGATTEAFF
CDR3 DNA: TGTGCCAGCAGCCAACAGGGGGCAACGACTGAAGCTTTCTTT

V gene: TRBV7-9
D gene: .
clone size: few
J gene: TRBJ1-6
CDR3 protein: CASSLEPDISMALHF
CDR3 DNA: TGTGCCAGCAGCTTAGAGCCGGACATCTCAATGGCCCTCCACTTT

V gene: TRBV6-5
D gene: .
clone size: .
J gene: TRBJ1-2
CDR3 protein: CASSRGPDGYTF
CDR3 DNA: TGTGCCAGCAGTAGGGGCCCGGATGGCTACACCTTC

V gene: TRBV29-1
D gene: TRBD1
clone size: few
J gene: TRBJ1-2
CDR3 protein: CSVEVDRGLDYGYTF
CDR3 DNA: TGCAGCGTTGAAGTCGACAGGGGGCTAGACTATGGCTACACCTTC

V gene: TRBV7-9
D gene: .
clone size: few
J gene: TRBJ2-1
CDR3 protein: CASSFATDYNEQFF
CDR3 DNA: TGTGCCAGCAGCTTTGCGACAGACTACAATGAGCAGTTCTTC

V gene: TRBV4-1
D gene: TRBD1
clone size: .
J gene: TRBJ2-7
CDR3 protein: CASSPVGPGTGSYEQYF
CDR3 DNA: TGCGCCAGCAGCCCTGTCGGACCCGGGACAGGGTCCTACGAGCAGTACTTC

V gene: TRBV5-1
D gene: .
clone size: few
J gene: TRBJ2-5
CDR3 protein: CASKQEETQYF
CDR3 DNA: TGCGCCAGCAAACAGGAAGAGACCCAGTACTTC

V gene: TRBV2
D gene: .
clone size: .
J gene: TRBJ2-7
CDR3 protein: CASSGTKKQYF
CDR3 DNA: TGTGCCAGCAGTGGGACTAAAAAGCAGTACTTC

V gene: TRBV6-1
D gene: TRBD2
clone size: .
J gene: TRBJ2-7
CDR3 protein: CASREWASGASYEQYF
CDR3 DNA: TGTGCCAGCAGGGAATGGGCTAGCGGGGCCTCCTACGAGCAGTACTTC